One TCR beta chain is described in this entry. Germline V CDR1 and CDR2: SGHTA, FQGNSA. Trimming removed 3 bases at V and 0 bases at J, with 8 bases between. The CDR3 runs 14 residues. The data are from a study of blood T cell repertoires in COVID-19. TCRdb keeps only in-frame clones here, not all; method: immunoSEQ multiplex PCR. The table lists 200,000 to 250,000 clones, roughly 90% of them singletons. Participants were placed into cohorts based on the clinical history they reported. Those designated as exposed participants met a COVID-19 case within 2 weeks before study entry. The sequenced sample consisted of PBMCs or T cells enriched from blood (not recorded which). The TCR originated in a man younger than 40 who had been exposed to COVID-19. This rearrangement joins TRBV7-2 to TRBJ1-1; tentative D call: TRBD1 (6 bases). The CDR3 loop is CASSFGTLNTEAFF. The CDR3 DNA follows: TGTGCCAGCAGCTTTGGGACACTGAACACTGAAGCTTTCTTT.